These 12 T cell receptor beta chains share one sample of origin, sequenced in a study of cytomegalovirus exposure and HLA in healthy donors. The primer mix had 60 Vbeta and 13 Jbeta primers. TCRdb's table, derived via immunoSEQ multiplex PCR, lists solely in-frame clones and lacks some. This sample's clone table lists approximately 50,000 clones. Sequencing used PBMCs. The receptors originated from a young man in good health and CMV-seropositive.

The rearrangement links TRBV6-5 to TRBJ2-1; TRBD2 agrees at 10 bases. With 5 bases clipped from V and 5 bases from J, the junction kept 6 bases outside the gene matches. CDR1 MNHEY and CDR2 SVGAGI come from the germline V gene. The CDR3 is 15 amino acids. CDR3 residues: CASSPTSGWDNEQFF. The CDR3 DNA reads TGTGCCAGCAGTCCGACTAGCGGGTGGGACAATGAGCAGTTCTTC.

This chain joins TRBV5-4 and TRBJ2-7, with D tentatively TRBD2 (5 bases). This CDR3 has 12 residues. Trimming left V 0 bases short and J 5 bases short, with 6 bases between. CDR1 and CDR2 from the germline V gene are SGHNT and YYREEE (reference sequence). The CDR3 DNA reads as TGTGCCAGCAGCTTGGAGAGGGACGAGCAGTACTTC. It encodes CASSLERDEQYF.

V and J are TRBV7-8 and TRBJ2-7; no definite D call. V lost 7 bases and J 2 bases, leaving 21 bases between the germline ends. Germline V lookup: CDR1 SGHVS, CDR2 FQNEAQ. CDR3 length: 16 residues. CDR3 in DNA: TGTGCCAGCACCCCTCAAGGCGGCGGTTCGGCCTACGAGCAGTACTTC. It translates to CASTPQGGGSAYEQYF.

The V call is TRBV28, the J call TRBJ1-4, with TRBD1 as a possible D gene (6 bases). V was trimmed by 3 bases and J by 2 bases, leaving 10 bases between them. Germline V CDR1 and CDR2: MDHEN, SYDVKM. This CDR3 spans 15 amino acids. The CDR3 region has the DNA TGTGCCAGCAGTTTTGGGGGGGCTACTAATGAAAAACTGTTTTTT. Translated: CASSFGGATNEKLFF.

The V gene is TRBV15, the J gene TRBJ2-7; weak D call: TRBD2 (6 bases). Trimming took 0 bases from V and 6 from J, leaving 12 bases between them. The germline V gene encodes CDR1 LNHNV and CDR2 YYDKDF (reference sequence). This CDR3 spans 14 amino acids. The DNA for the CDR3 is TGTGCCACCAGCAGAGACTTGGAAGCGGGCGAGCAGTACTTC. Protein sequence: CATSRDLEAGEQYF.

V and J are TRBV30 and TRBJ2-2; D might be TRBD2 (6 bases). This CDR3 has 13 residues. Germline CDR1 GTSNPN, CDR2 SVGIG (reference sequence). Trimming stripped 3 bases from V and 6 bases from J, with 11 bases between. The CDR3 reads CAWSGLSPGELFF. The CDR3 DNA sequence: TGTGCCTGGAGCGGACTATCCCCCGGGGAGCTGTTTTTT.

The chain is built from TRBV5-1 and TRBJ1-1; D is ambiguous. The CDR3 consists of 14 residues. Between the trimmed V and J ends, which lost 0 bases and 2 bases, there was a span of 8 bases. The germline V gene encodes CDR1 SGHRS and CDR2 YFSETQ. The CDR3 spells CASSLGTLNTEAFF. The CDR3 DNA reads TGCGCCAGCAGCTTGGGTACCCTAAACACTGAAGCTTTCTTT.

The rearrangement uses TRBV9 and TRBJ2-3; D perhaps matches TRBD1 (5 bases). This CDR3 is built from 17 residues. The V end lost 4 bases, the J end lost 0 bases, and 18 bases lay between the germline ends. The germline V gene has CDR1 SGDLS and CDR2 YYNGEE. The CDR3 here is CASSISAGPPSTDTQYF. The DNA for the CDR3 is TGTGCCAGCAGCATAAGCGCAGGGCCCCCTAGCACAGATACGCAGTATTTT.

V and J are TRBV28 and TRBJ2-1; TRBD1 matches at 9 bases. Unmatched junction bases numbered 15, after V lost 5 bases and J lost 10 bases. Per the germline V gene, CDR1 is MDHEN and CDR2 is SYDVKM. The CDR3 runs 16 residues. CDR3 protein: CASSPGTGIGTGEQFF. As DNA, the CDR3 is TGTGCCAGCAGTCCCGGGACAGGGATCGGCACGGGGGAGCAGTTCTTC.

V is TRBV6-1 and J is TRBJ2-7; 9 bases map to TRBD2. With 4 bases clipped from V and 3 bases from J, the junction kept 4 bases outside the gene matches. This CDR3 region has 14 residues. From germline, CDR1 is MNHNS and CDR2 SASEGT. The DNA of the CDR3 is TGTGCCAGCAGTGTTGGACTAGCGATCTACGAGCAGTACTTC. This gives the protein CASSVGLAIYEQYF.

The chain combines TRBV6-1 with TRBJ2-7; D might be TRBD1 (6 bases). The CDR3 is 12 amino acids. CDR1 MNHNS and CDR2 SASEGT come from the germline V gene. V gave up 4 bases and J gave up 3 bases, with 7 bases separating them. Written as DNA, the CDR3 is TGTGCCAGCAGTGGGGACATCTACGAGCAGTACTTC. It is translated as CASSGDIYEQYF.

The CDR3 is CASSQGQPPYEQYF. DNA for the CDR3: TGTGCCAGCAGCCAAGGACAGCCCCCCTACGAGCAGTACTTC. This chain connects TRBV14 to TRBJ2-7; the D gene is possibly TRBD1 (5 bases). Trimming removed 1 base from V and 2 bases from J, with 9 bases in between. CDR1 and CDR2 (germline): SGHDN, FVKESK. The CDR3 totals 14 residues.